The 27 T cell receptor beta chains presented below share a single source sample, sequenced in a study of shared clonotypes between healthy human individuals. Profiling relied on immunoSEQ multiplex PCR, and the TCRdb table lists in-frame clones only, not all of them. The table records about 2.3 million clones, just under 95% of them present only once. The sample was naive CD4+ T cells from PBMCs. As for subset: CD45RA+ positively selected. The receptors come from a man aged 18 to 30 in good health. Some clones in this sample may be carry-over from other donors' samples.

This chain links TRBV2 with TRBJ1-1, with no clear D. The CDR3 runs to 14 residues. V lost 4 bases to trimming and J lost 0 bases, with 9 bases between them. Germline lookup yields CDR1 SNHLY and CDR2 FYNNEI. The CDR3 bases are TGTGCCAGCAGTGGACGGACCCTGAACACTGAAGCTTTCTTT. It specifies CASSGRTLNTEAFF.

The chain joins TRBV4-2 to TRBJ2-3; TRBD2 agrees at 7 bases. Germline V CDR1 and CDR2: LGHNA, YNFKEQ. The CDR3 sequence is 12 residues long. The V gene end was trimmed by 4 bases and the J gene end by 10 bases; junction bases not matched to a gene: 5. The CDR3 nucleotides read TGTGCCAGCAGCCCGGGACTACCCGCGCAGTATTTT. Translation gives CASSPGLPAQYF.

The J gene is TRBJ2-7, the V gene TRBV2, with 8 bases identical to TRBD1. The CDR3 has 15 residues. V lost 3 bases to trimming and J lost 2 bases; unmatched junction nucleotides: 6. Germline lookup yields CDR1 SNHLY and CDR2 FYNNEI. CDR3 region: CASSEVTGGTYEQYF. As DNA, the CDR3 is TGTGCCAGCAGTGAGGTTACAGGGGGAACCTACGAGCAGTACTTC.

The rearrangement joins TRBV7-2 to TRBJ1-1; unclear D gene. CDR1 SGHTA and CDR2 FQGNSA come from the germline V gene. The V gene lost 5 bases and the J gene lost 3 bases, with 4 bases spanning the gap. The CDR3 consists of 11 residues. CDR3 in DNA: TGTGCCAGCAGCGACTACACTGAAGCTTTCTTT. Protein product: CASSDYTEAFF.

The V call is TRBV2, the J call TRBJ2-1; 8 bases are shared with TRBD2. The CDR3 consists of 14 residues. J was trimmed by 6 bases and V by 7 bases; bases with no gene match: 8. Germline CDR1 is SNHLY and CDR2 is FYNNEI. CDR3 in DNA: TGTGCCAGCACGTCAAGCGGGAGTGGCAATGAGCAGTTCTTC. Translated: CASTSSGSGNEQFF.

This chain joins TRBV11-2 and TRBJ2-2; no firm D call. This CDR3 has 15 residues. Looked up from germline, CDR1 is SGHAT and CDR2 is FQNNGV. V was trimmed by 1 base and J by 8 bases, leaving 14 bases between them. The CDR3 here is CASSLGSNPKGELFF. CDR3 nucleotides: TGTGCCAGCAGCTTAGGGTCTAACCCTAAGGGGGAGCTGTTTTTT.

This clone occurred once. Written as DNA, the CDR3 is TGTGCCAGTAGTGGATTAAAAGGAAGCGGGAGATCCTACGAGCAGTACTTC. Translated: CASSGLKGSGRSYEQYF. The chain is built from TRBV19 and TRBJ2-7; 8 positions match TRBD2. The CDR3 contains 17 residues. V gave up 5 bases and J gave up 1 base; unmatched junction bases: 13. The germline V gene encodes CDR1 LNHDA and CDR2 SQIVND (reference sequence).

Regarding this clone: The same CDR3 is also encoded by other DNA sequences in this sample. V and J are TRBV5-1 and TRBJ2-1; tentative D call: TRBD1 (5 bases). Germline lookup yields CDR1 SGHRS and CDR2 YFSETQ. The CDR3 is made up of 14 amino acids. The V and J ends lost 0 bases and 3 bases respectively, with 7 bases between them. The CDR3 region is CASSLGQSYNEQFF. The CDR3, as DNA: TGCGCCAGCAGCTTGGGACAGAGCTACAATGAGCAGTTCTTC.

The chain employs TRBV7-9 and TRBJ2-3; 7 nucleotides agree with TRBD1. The CDR3 length is 14 residues. V lost 5 bases and J lost 6; bases outside the gene matches: 8. The germline V gene encodes CDR1 SEHNR and CDR2 FQNEAQ (reference sequence). CDR3 coding DNA: TGTGCCAGCAGCGCAGACAGGGCTTGGGATACGCAGTATTTT. This gives the protein CASSADRAWDTQYF.

This chain links TRBV5-1 with TRBJ2-2, with TRBD1 identical over 9 bases. This CDR3 region has 15 residues. CDR1 is SGHRS, CDR2 YFSETQ, per germline. The V gene end was trimmed by 7 bases and the J gene end by 1 base; junction bases not matched to a gene: 5. DNA for the CDR3: TGCGCCAGCGGACAGGGGCCCGGGAACACCGGGGAGCTGTTTTTT. It codes for CASGQGPGNTGELFF.

The chain is built from TRBV7-3 and TRBJ2-7; TRBD2 matches at 8 bases. Trimming cost V 1 base and J 2 bases; bases outside gene matches: 10. The CDR3 extends over 17 amino acids. In germline, CDR1 is SGHTA, CDR2 FQGTGA. This chain's CDR3 is CASSLSPLTAGAYEQYF. The CDR3 DNA is TGTGCCAGCAGCTTAAGCCCGTTAACAGCGGGGGCCTACGAGCAGTACTTC.

The rearrangement joins TRBV5-1 to TRBJ2-2, with D tentatively TRBD1 or TRBD2 (5 bases each). V lost 3 bases and J 5 bases, leaving 5 bases between the germline ends. This CDR3 has 12 residues. Germline V gene sequence: CDR1 SGHRS, CDR2 YFSETQ. CDR3 nucleotide sequence: TGCGCCAGCAGCTGGGGGACCGGGGAGCTGTTTTTT. Encoded protein: CASSWGTGELFF.

The V gene is TRBV2, the J gene TRBJ2-4; D is possibly TRBD1 or TRBD2 (5 bases each). The CDR3 extends over 14 amino acids. Germline lookup yields CDR1 SNHLY and CDR2 FYNNEI. Trimming took 5 bases from V and 4 from J, leaving 12 bases between them. The CDR3 is CASSLVGPKNIQYF. Written as DNA, the CDR3 is TGTGCCAGCAGTTTGGTGGGACCTAAAAACATTCAGTACTTC.

V gene TRBV5-1 combines with J gene TRBJ2-3, with D unclear. The CDR3 extends over 15 amino acids. The ends were cut back, 3 bases at V and 6 bases at J, with 17 bases in the middle. Germline V lookup: CDR1 SGHRS, CDR2 YFSETQ. The CDR3 sequence is CASSSTTQAYDTQYF. DNA of the CDR3: TGCGCCAGCAGCTCCACTACCCAAGCATACGATACGCAGTATTTT.

The V call is TRBV29-1, the J call TRBJ2-1, with 10 nucleotides matching TRBD2. Germline values: CDR1 SQVTM, CDR2 ANQGSEA. Germline trimming cut 1 base from V and 2 bases from J; bases unmatched to any gene: 14. The CDR3 sequence is 19 residues long. CDR3 DNA: TGCAGCGTTGAAGGGGGGACGGGTAGCGGGAGGACCCCCTACAATGAGCAGTTCTTC. Translating gives CSVEGGTGSGRTPYNEQFF.

The chain joins TRBV5-4 to TRBJ2-7, with D uncertain. This CDR3 spans 13 amino acids. Germline V lookup: CDR1 SGHNT, CDR2 YYREEE (reference sequence). V dropped 7 bases and J dropped 2 bases, with 13 bases sitting between them. This CDR3 reads CASLRADTYEQYF. The CDR3 region has the DNA TGTGCCAGCCTCCGGGCAGACACCTACGAGCAGTACTTC.

As regards this clone: The identical CDR3 is also encoded by other nucleotide sequences in the sample. The chain links TRBV7-2 to TRBJ2-3; D unclear. Germline CDR1 is SGHTA and CDR2 is FQGNSA. The CDR3 length is 12 residues. V lost 6 bases to trimming and J lost 0 bases, with 4 bases between them. The CDR3 reads CASRTSTDTQYF. The DNA of the CDR3 is TGTGCCAGCAGAACTAGCACAGATACGCAGTATTTT.

The chain has TRBV7-3 and TRBJ2-3, with TRBD2 as a possible D gene (5 bases). The CDR3 sequence is 15 residues long. CDR1 is SGHTA and CDR2 is FQGTGA in the germline V gene. The germline V and J ends were trimmed by 5 bases and 0 bases, with 12 bases remaining between them. For the CDR3, the DNA is TGTGCCAGCAGCCTGACAACTAGGAGCACAGATACGCAGTATTTT. Translating gives CASSLTTRSTDTQYF.

This clone was found once. The identical CDR3 is also encoded by other nucleotide sequences in the sample. The gene calls are TRBV19 and TRBJ2-2; D uncertain. Trimming took off 3 bases at V and 4 bases at J, with 3 bases between the two ends. CDR3 size: 12 residues. CDR1 and CDR2 (germline): LNHDA, SQIVND (reference sequence). The CDR3 loop is CASSIFTGELFF. The CDR3 nucleotides read TGTGCCAGTAGTATTTTCACCGGGGAGCTGTTTTTT.

The V and J genes are TRBV10-3 and TRBJ1-1; D is perhaps TRBD1 (6 bases). Germline V gene lookup returns CDR1 ENHRY and CDR2 SYGVKD. With 6 bases removed from V and 1 base from J, the gap between germline ends came to 18 bases. The CDR3 has 16 amino acids. CDR3 nucleotides: TGTGCCATCAGCGCAAATGGGGGGCTCGGGAACACTGAAGCTTTCTTT. Protein sequence: CAISANGGLGNTEAFF.

For this clone: This sample includes further DNA sequences coding for the same CDR3. V and J are TRBV28 and TRBJ2-7; D is unresolved. The CDR3 length is 12 residues. Trimming removed 3 bases from V and 3 bases from J, with 6 bases in between. The germline CDR1 and CDR2 sequences are MDHEN and SYDVKM. The CDR3 DNA is TGTGCCAGCAGTTTTCCGGGCTACGAGCAGTACTTC. It translates to CASSFPGYEQYF.

The chain couples TRBV6-5 to TRBJ1-1, with D unclear. CDR1 and CDR2 from the germline V gene are MNHEY and SVGAGI. Between the trimmed V and J ends, which lost 5 bases and 5 bases, there was a span of 12 bases. This CDR3 comprises 13 residues. The CDR3 is CASSQTSYTEAFF. CDR3 DNA sequence: TGTGCCAGCAGTCAGACGTCCTATACTGAAGCTTTCTTT.

Regarding this clone: Distinct nucleotide sequences in the sample also encode this CDR3. CDR3 in DNA: TGCGCCAGCAGCCTTGGCCCCCAAGAGACCCAGTACTTC. This encodes CASSLGPQETQYF. The gene calls are TRBV4-1 and TRBJ2-5, with D unclear. The CDR3 totals 13 residues. Germline V CDR1 and CDR2: MGHRA, YSYEKL. V shed 4 bases and J shed 1 base, with 7 bases lying between them.

The chain couples TRBV5-4 to TRBJ2-3, with TRBD2 matching over 11 bases. Germline values: CDR1 SGHNT, CDR2 YYREEE (reference sequence). V gave up 6 bases and J gave up 4 bases; unmatched junction bases: 7. The length of the CDR3 is 15 residues. CDR3 loop: CASTWGSGRADTQYF. In DNA form, the CDR3 reads TGTGCCAGCACCTGGGGTAGCGGGAGGGCAGATACGCAGTATTTT.

V and J are TRBV7-3 and TRBJ2-1; tentatively, D is TRBD1 (6 bases). Germline values: CDR1 SGHTA, CDR2 FQGTGA. This CDR3 comprises 15 residues. V lost 5 bases, J lost 4 bases, and 15 bases lay in between. The CDR3 DNA reads TGTGCCAGCAGCGCAACCGGGACACCATACAATGAGCAGTTCTTC. Amino acids: CASSATGTPYNEQFF.

The V call is TRBV4-2, the J call TRBJ1-6; D is undetermined. Per the germline V gene, CDR1 is LGHNA and CDR2 is YNFKEQ. V was cut by 0 bases and J by 9 bases, with 6 bases left in between. The CDR3 totals 13 residues. The CDR3 DNA reads TGTGCCAGCAGCCAAGAGGGGAGTTCACCCCTCCACTTT. It encodes CASSQEGSSPLHF.

This sequence joins TRBV7-9 and TRBJ2-7; D remains ambiguous. CDR3 size: 15 residues. V was shortened by 2 bases and J by 6 bases, with 17 bases between the two germline ends. Germline CDR1 is SEHNR and CDR2 is FQNEAQ (reference sequence). The CDR3 sequence: CASSLKGPSTGEQYF. DNA for the CDR3: TGTGCCAGCAGCTTAAAGGGCCCCTCGACCGGCGAGCAGTACTTC. Drawing the rest from reference TRBV7-9 and TRBJ2-7, the complete variable domain is DTGVSQNPRHKITKRGQNVTFRCDPISEHNRLYWYRQTLGQGPEFLTYFQNEAQLEKSRLLSDRFSAERPKGSFSTLEIQRTEQGDSAMYLCASSLKGPSTGEQYFGPGTRLTVT.